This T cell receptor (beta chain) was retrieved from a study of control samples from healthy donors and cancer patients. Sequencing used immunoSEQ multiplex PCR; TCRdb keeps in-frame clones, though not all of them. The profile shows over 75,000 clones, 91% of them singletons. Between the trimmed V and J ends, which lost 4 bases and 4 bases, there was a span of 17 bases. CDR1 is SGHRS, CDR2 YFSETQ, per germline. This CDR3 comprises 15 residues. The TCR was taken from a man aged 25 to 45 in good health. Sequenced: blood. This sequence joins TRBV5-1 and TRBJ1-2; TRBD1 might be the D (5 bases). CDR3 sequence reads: CASSPIEGFGYGYTF. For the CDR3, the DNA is TGCGCCAGCAGCCCAATTGAGGGGTTCGGCTATGGCTACACCTTC.